Given below is one T cell receptor (beta chain) in context. These data come from a study of T cells in Graves' hyperthyroidism and ophthalmopathy. RNA transcripts gave rise to amplified TCR beta CDR3 regions. HTBI primers were the set used in a first-round RT-PCR of the TCR CDR3. TCRdb itself ran the multiplex PCR reads through MiXCR, one entry per CDR3 protein. The data hold some 570,000 distinct CDR3 sequences, with under 20% observed a single time. Germline V gene data show CDR1 as MNHEY and CDR2 as SMNVEV (reference sequence). This CDR3 has 16 residues. Trimming took off 5 bases at V and 0 bases at J, with 16 bases between the two ends.

Sequencing input: blood. The chain has TRBV27 and TRBJ1-1, with D uncertain. This receptor was taken from a woman aged 18 to 35 with Graves' ophthalmopathy. The CDR3 sequence: CASSPRTSGMNTEAFF. DNA of the CDR3: TGTGCCAGCAGTCCAAGGACTAGCGGGATGAACACTGAAGCTTTCTTT.